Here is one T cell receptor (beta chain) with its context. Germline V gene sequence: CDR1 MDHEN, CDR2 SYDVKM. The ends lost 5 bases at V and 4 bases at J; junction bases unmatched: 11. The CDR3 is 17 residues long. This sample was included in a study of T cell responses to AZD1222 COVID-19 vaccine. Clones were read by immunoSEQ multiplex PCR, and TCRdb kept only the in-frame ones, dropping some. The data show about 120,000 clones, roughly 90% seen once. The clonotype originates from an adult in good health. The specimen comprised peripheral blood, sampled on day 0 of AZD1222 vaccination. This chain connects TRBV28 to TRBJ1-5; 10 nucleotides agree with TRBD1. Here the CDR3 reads CASSNNFGTGANQPQHF. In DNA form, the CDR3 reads TGTGCCAGCAGTAATAACTTCGGGACAGGGGCTAATCAGCCCCAGCATTTT.